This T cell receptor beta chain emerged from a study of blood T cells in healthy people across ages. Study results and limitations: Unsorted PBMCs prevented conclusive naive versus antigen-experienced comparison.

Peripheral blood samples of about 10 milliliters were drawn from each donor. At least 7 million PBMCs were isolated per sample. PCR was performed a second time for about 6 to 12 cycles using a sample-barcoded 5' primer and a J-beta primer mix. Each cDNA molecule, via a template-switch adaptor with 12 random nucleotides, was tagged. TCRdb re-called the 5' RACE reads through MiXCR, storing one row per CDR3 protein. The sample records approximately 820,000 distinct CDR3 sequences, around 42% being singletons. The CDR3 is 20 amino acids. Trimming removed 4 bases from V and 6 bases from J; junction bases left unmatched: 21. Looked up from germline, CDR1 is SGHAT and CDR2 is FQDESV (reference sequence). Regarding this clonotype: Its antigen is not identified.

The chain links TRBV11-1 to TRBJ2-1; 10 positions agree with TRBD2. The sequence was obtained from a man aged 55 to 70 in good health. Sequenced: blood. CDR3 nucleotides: TGTGCCAGCAGCTGGCGCTCAGCGGTGTGGACTAGCGGTAAGGGCAATGAGCAGTTCTTC. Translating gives CASSWRSAVWTSGKGNEQFF.